One sample yielded the 23 T cell receptor beta chains listed below, sequenced in a study of T cell repertoires in cytomegalovirus infection. In TCRdb, the reads were re-called with MiXCR into one record per CDR3 protein. The table shows around 530,000 distinct CDR3 sequences, with less than 30% occurring only once. The sample was PBMCs. The receptors here all came from a human donor in good health (CMV status not recorded). Some clones in this sample may be carry-over from other donors' samples.

This clonotype was seen at least ten times. The chain combines TRBV11-2 with TRBJ1-6; 9 bases fit TRBD1. Germline V gene data show CDR1 as SGHAT and CDR2 as FQNNGV. The J segment lost 9 bases and the V segment lost 5 bases, leaving 8 bases of the junction unmatched. The CDR3 is 15 amino acids. CDR3 coding DNA: TGTGCCAGCAGCCCGGGGGACAGGGTATTTTCACCCCTCCACTTT. Its translation: CASSPGDRVFSPLHF.

The count of this clonotype is one. This CDR3 is CASSLFRTGNNSPLHF. The DNA for the CDR3 is TGTGCCAGCAGCTTATTCCGGACAGGGAACAATTCACCCCTCCACTTT. The chain carries TRBV7-2 and TRBJ1-6; 8 bases map to TRBD1. This CDR3 has 16 amino acids. The germline V gene encodes CDR1 SGHTA and CDR2 FQGNSA. The V and J ends lost 2 bases and 7 bases, in that order; junction bases with no gene match: 7.

V and J are TRBV5-4 and TRBJ2-3; the D call may be TRBD1 or TRBD2 (5 bases each). V was shortened by 1 base and J by 2 bases, with 8 bases between the two germline ends. The germline CDR1 and CDR2 sequences are SGHNT and YYREEE (reference sequence). The CDR3 sequence is 14 residues long. The CDR3 spells CASSLPGTTDTQYF. CDR3 bases: TGTGCCAGCAGCTTGCCAGGGACCACAGATACGCAGTATTTT.

This clonotype was counted between two and nine times. The chain links TRBV11-2 to TRBJ2-7; D not certain. This CDR3 has 15 residues. Germline CDR1 SGHAT, CDR2 FQNNGV. V lost 5 bases to trimming and J lost 2 bases, with 16 bases between them. CDR3 loop: CASSPAQVTPYEQYV. The DNA for the CDR3 is TGTGCCAGCAGCCCCGCCCAGGTTACCCCCTACGAGCAGTACGTC.

Many counts were recorded for this clonotype. Here the CDR3 reads CASSYAGGRETQYF. In nucleotides, the CDR3 is TGTGCCAGCAGCTACGCCGGGGGGCGCGAGACCCAGTACTTC. The rearrangement joins TRBV7-2 to TRBJ2-5, with D possibly being TRBD2 (7 bases). This CDR3 has 14 amino acids. The V gene lost 4 bases and the J gene lost 5 bases, with 14 bases spanning the gap. Germline CDR1 is SGHTA and CDR2 is FQGNSA.

This clonotype showed up just a few times. V usage is TRBV10-3 and J usage is TRBJ2-1; D may be TRBD2 (6 bases). CDR3 length: 17 residues. The V gene lost 0 bases and the J gene lost 2 bases, with 14 bases spanning the gap. Germline-derived CDR1 and CDR2 are ENHRY and SYGVKD. This chain's CDR3 is CAISESLGSGTYNEQFF. The CDR3 DNA is TGTGCCATCAGTGAGTCGCTTGGTAGCGGCACCTACAATGAGCAGTTCTTC.

J is TRBJ2-7 and V is TRBV5-1; maybe TRBD1 (5 bases). The CDR3 has 13 residues. V shed 3 bases and J shed 6 bases, with 13 bases lying between them. Germline lookup yields CDR1 SGHRS and CDR2 YFSETQ. The CDR3 here is CASSSRWTREQYV. The CDR3 DNA sequence: TGCGCCAGCAGCTCGCGGTGGACACGCGAGCAGTACGTC.

In this sample, this clonotype turned up many times. The chain has TRBV7-6 and TRBJ2-1, with D maybe TRBD2 (6 bases). This CDR3 spans 18 amino acids. V lost 1 base and J 6 bases, leaving 22 bases between the germline ends. Per the germline V gene, CDR1 is SGHVS and CDR2 is FNYEAQ. Written as DNA, the CDR3 is TGTGCCAGCAGCTTAGACGTATACGAGCGGGCCCACCCCAATGAGCAGTTCTTC. Translating gives CASSLDVYERAHPNEQFF.

This clonotype was recorded at least ten times. CDR3 bases: TGTGCCAGCAGCAGCCAGGGGGGCCCCCAAGAGACCCAGTACTTC. This gives the protein CASSSQGGPQETQYF. The chain couples TRBV7-2 to TRBJ2-5; a possible D gene is TRBD1 (7 bases). The CDR3 runs 15 residues. Germline CDR1 is SGHTA and CDR2 is FQGNSA. Trimming shortened V by 5 bases and J by 1 base, and 14 bases separated the two germline ends.

V is TRBV14 and J is TRBJ2-3, with unresolved D. Deletions cut 0 bases from V and 2 bases from J, with 9 bases between. The length of the CDR3 is 15 residues. Germline lookup yields CDR1 SGHDN and CDR2 FVKESK. CDR3 protein: CASSQEGRLTDTQYF. The CDR3 DNA reads TGTGCCAGCAGCCAAGAGGGTAGACTCACAGATACGCAGTATTTT.

The chain carries TRBV11-2 and TRBJ2-3; maybe TRBD2 (6 bases). Germline loops: CDR1 SGHAT, CDR2 FQNNGV. Trimming removed 6 bases from V and 2 bases from J, with 12 bases in between. CDR3 length: 14 amino acids. CDR3 loop: CASRGGTFTDTQYF. CDR3 in DNA: TGTGCCAGCAGGGGCGGGACTTTCACAGATACGCAGTATTTT.

This clonotype has only a few counts. This chain links TRBV28 with TRBJ2-7; possible D gene TRBD2, 5 bases. V lost 2 bases and J 7 bases, leaving 15 bases between the germline ends. Germline values: CDR1 MDHEN, CDR2 SYDVKM. The CDR3 has 14 residues. CDR3 DNA: TGTGCCAGCAGTTTAATAGGCCAACGAGGGGAGCAGTACGTC. This codes for CASSLIGQRGEQYV.

The rearrangement joins TRBV5-1 to TRBJ2-1; 8 nucleotides agree with TRBD2. V shed 0 bases and J 4 bases; nucleotides not matched to a gene: 6. Germline CDR1 is SGHRS and CDR2 is YFSETQ. The CDR3 is 16 residues long. CDR3 nucleotides: TGCGCCAGCAGCTTGGCAACGGGGGGGCCGTACAATGAGCAGTTCTTC. As protein: CASSLATGGPYNEQFF.

This clonotype has a count of ten or more. The DNA of the CDR3 is TGTGCCAGCAGCTTAGATCATTCCAGGAAAAACACCGGGGAGCTGTTTTTT. It encodes CASSLDHSRKNTGELFF. This chain joins TRBV7-6 and TRBJ2-2, with unresolved D. This CDR3 contains 17 residues. From germline, CDR1 is SGHVS and CDR2 FNYEAQ. V was shortened by 1 base and J by 2 bases, with 14 bases between the two germline ends.

This clonotype was detected only a few times. The chain has TRBV12-5 and TRBJ2-7, with TRBD1 matching over 8 bases. CDR3 size: 15 residues. The germline CDR1 and CDR2 sequences are LGHNT and FRNRAP. Trimming removed 6 bases from V and 0 bases from J; junction bases left unmatched: 7. CDR3 loop: CASGLRQGSSYEQYV. CDR3 nucleotides: TGTGCTAGTGGCCTACGACAGGGGAGCTCCTACGAGCAGTACGTC.

CDR3 in amino acids: CASSPGTGYIHTIYF. As DNA, the CDR3 is TGTGCCAGCAGCCCCGGGACAGGGTATATCCACACCATATATTTT. The V call is TRBV7-9, the J call TRBJ1-3, with 9 bases matching TRBD1. With V trimmed by 5 bases and J by 8 bases, 10 bases remained unmatched. This CDR3 is 15 amino acids long. CDR1 is SEHNR and CDR2 is FQNEAQ in the germline V gene (reference sequence).

The chain is built from TRBV6-2 or TRBV6-3 and TRBJ2-7; 10 nucleotides line up with TRBD2. V shed 2 bases and J 2 bases; nucleotides not matched to a gene: 15. The CDR3 runs 19 residues. Germline V gene lookup returns CDR1 MNHEY and CDR2 SVGEGT. The chain's CDR3 is CASSYATHNSGRNTYEQYF. The CDR3 bases are TGTGCCAGCAGTTACGCGACTCACAATAGCGGGAGGAACACCTACGAGCAGTACTTC.

The chain links TRBV12-3 or TRBV12-4 to TRBJ1-4; D is unresolved. CDR3 length: 13 residues. Deletions cut 3 bases from V and 6 bases from J, with 8 bases between. CDR3: CASSFFLHEKLFF. CDR3 DNA: TGTGCCAGCAGTTTTTTCCTCCATGAAAAACTGTTTTTT.

With respect to this clonotype: This may arise from a read error, as a much more abundant clone is one base away. The CDR3 does not end in the conserved phenylalanine or tryptophan, so this is likely a read error. The chain carries TRBV7-9 and TRBJ2-1, with D unclear. This CDR3 is built from 14 residues. Germline lookup yields CDR1 SEHNR and CDR2 FQNEAQ (reference sequence). Trimming took 2 bases from V and 7 from J, leaving 12 bases between them. Written as DNA, the CDR3 is TGTGCCAGCAGCTTAATGAACAGCGCAAATGAGCAGTTCCTC. Encoded protein: CASSLMNSANEQFL.

A few counts support this clonotype. The chain recombines TRBV6-2 or TRBV6-3 with TRBJ2-1; D is possibly TRBD2 (6 bases). The germline V gene encodes CDR1 MNHEY and CDR2 SVGEGT. Trimming removed 8 bases from V and 6 bases from J, with 17 bases in between. This CDR3 contains 14 residues. CDR3 bases: TGTGCCAGCGTTGGGCGGGGCCGCGGCAATGAGCAGTTCTTC. Protein product: CASVGRGRGNEQFF.

This clonotype turned up a few times. The V gene is TRBV28, the J gene TRBJ1-5; TRBD1 agrees at 8 bases. There are 16 residues in the CDR3. J was trimmed by 4 bases and V by 0 bases; bases with no gene match: 5. From germline, CDR1 is MDHEN and CDR2 SYDVKM. The CDR3 region has the DNA TGTGCCAGCAGTTTATGGACAGGGGATGGTAATCAGCCCCAGCATTTT. Protein product: CASSLWTGDGNQPQHF.

The rearrangement joins TRBV11-1 to TRBJ2-7; D might be TRBD1 or TRBD2, each matching 5 bases. V was cut by 5 bases and J by 7 bases, with 18 bases left in between. The CDR3 loop spans 14 amino acids. In germline, CDR1 is SGHAT, CDR2 FQDESV (reference sequence). CDR3 sequence: CASSLRTLRGEQYF. The CDR3 DNA reads as TGTGCCAGCAGCCTAAGGACACTCCGGGGAGAGCAGTACTTC.

The V call is TRBV29-1, the J call TRBJ2-6; the match to TRBD2 covers 11 bases. V dropped 4 bases and J dropped 0; count of bases not matched to a gene: 5. Per germline, CDR1 SQVTM and CDR2 ANQGSEA. The CDR3 sequence is 17 residues long. CDR3 residues: CSVAGLAGSSGANVLTF. The CDR3 nucleotides are TGCAGCGTTGCCGGACTAGCGGGTAGCTCTGGGGCCAACGTCCTGACTTTC.